The entry below gives a single T cell receptor beta chain sequence along with its context. What antigen it recognizes has not been identified. No base-level quality is on record; no much larger clone is a single base apart. This entry is derived from a study of cytomegalovirus exposure and HLA in healthy donors (dated by TCRdb to the late 2010s). Context from the whole study: According to an earlier analysis of a few hundred of the donors, roughly 180 million T cells yielded roughly 100 million unique TCR beta sequences and about 280 Gb of sequence data. Roughly 300 gigabases of sequencing data and 75 million to 85 million unique TCR sequences made up an early release that covered nearly 650 HLA-typed donors. The genetic ancestry cluster associated with self-reported Caucasian donors included 65% to 90% of the approximately 430 genotyped donors. The study aimed to test whether signatures of past pathogen exposure could be identified by cataloging public T cell receptors. The study used immunosequencing to profile the T cell repertoires of approximately 650 subjects and linked those repertoires to cytomegalovirus serostatus. In addition to the first cohort of around 670 subjects, a separate validation cohort of approximately 110 different subjects was used. High-throughput TCR immunosequencing, statistical association of individual TCRs with disease status, and machine learning were combined to predict cytomegalovirus infection status. A later analysis re-analyzed previously published TCR beta repertoires from approximately 700 donors and added high-resolution HLA genotyping to study TCR occurrence patterns. In the later analysis, no new phenotypic data were used to find candidate immune exposures; instead, reliance was placed on TCR beta sequences and their occurrence across donors. To decide whether each TCR beta V gene segment behaved as functional or pseudogenic, an earlier analysis of 587 of the donors relied on high-throughput TCR beta sequencing. Donor age, sex, ethnicity and CMV serostatus were collected together with the repertoire data. A later genetic analysis used genome-wide SNP genotypes for about 60% of the roughly 700 donors, treating that subset as a discovery cohort. All discovery cohort repertoires had been generated on a single sequencing platform. HLA typing covered class I and class II loci at four-digit resolution. The number of donors typed differed by locus, with roughly 629-640 for A, B, C, DRB1 and DQB1, around 500 for DQA1, over 600 for DPA1, and some 440 for DPB1. Several DR-DQ haplotypes were treated as single units for association and clustering because of strong linkage in the cohort. Among 300 to 500 genotyped donors of the cohort, an average of approximately 220,000 unique TCR beta nucleotide sequences was sequenced per donor, of which 15% to 20% were non-productive.

On the study overall, not on this receptor specifically: The presence/absence analyses assumed that sequencing depth was roughly uniform across donors, and that assumption may not be true. Because counts were too low, about 18 rarely observed V segments, including chromosome 9 orphons, were left out of the earlier analysis of about 620 of the donors. Because HLA typing was missing for some donors at each locus, association tests included only the typed subset. The sequencing pipeline was judged likely to have produced a cluster of highly shared sequence variants as a technical artifact. In a later analysis, HLA-associated TCR beta chains were found to be more clonally expanded and to have lower generation probabilities than equally common non-associated chains. CMV serostatus was the only immune exposure information available for the cohort. Broadly in line with IMGT annotations, most TCR beta V segments showed up in productive rearrangements about 90% or about 30% of the time in an earlier analysis of approximately 600 of the donors. Most CMV-associated TCR beta chains appeared to be HLA-restricted in a later analysis, and the HLA associations seemed to be driven largely by CMV exposure. Linkage disequilibrium might explain the correlated functional status among segregating V segments, but an unknown experimental factor could not be ruled out. Most TCR sequences were seen in very few donors, while some public TCRs were found in many individuals. The authors suggested that the approach could potentially be generalized to other disease states and immunological phenotypes. The classifier was reported to diagnose cytomegalovirus status with high specificity and sensitivity in both the original cohort and the validation cohort. In the study, around 150 TCR beta chains were listed as associated with cytomegalovirus. Only TCR beta chains were sequenced in this cohort, and the absence of alpha or paired-chain data limited detectable features. A later analysis reported that several top co-occurrence clusters appeared linked to parvovirus B19, influenza, CMV and Epstein-Barr virus. In a later analysis, TCR association rates were found to vary across HLA loci, with the most associated TCRs seen for DRB1 alleles and the fewest for HLA-C alleles. According to a later genetic analysis, donors in an Asian-associated ancestry cluster had fewer N-insertions in productive TCRs than the approximately 670-donor mean. Specific HLA alleles were associated with 15,000 to 20,000 TCR beta sequences at a false discovery rate of 0.05 in a later analysis. In vitro tests confirmed that a few of the cytomegalovirus-associated TCR beta chains recognize cytomegalovirus antigens. When HLA alleles, especially DR and DQ, strongly co-occurred, TCR associations were difficult to assign to individual alleles. In a later genetic analysis, a missense DCLRE1C variant was associated with V-gene and J-gene trimming of TCR beta chains, and the association was replicated in an independent cohort. A further reported finding was that TCR beta sequences accurately predicted the HLA-A and HLA-B alleles for most subjects in the first cohort.

To prepare the library, the immunoSEQ multiplex PCR assay was applied. A mixture of 60 forward primers for TCR Vbeta segments and 13 reverse primers for TCR Jbeta segments was used in the multiplex PCR. A multiplex PCR assay on genomic DNA amplified the CDR3 region of rearranged TCR beta genes. Amplified TCR beta libraries were sequenced as 87-base-pair reads on the Illumina HiSeq System. From the authors' description of their analysis: In a later analysis, about 80 million unique TCR beta chains were counted across the roughly 670 repertoires, and approximately 9.9 million of these chains were shared by at least two donors. A nearest-neighbor algorithm error-corrected the raw reads and collapsed the reads into unique sequences, merging closely related sequences to remove PCR and sequencing errors. Alignment of CDR3 sequences to IMGT reference sequences was used to assign V, D and J gene segments. For a sequence to be retained, at least a six-nucleotide match to both a V gene segment and a J gene segment was required. Rearrangements were classified as productive when the CDR3 lacked stop codons and remained in frame with V and J, and all other rearrangements were classified as non-productive. CDR3 was defined by IMGT convention, running from the second conserved V-encoded cysteine to the conserved J-encoded phenylalanine. Sequences without an unambiguous match to a single V gene segment were excluded from the earlier analysis of a few hundred of the donors. An earlier analysis of 500 to 700 of the donors classified V segments as functional when productive rearrangements were above 56.7% and as segregating when the standard deviation between donors was above 5%. To diagnose cytomegalovirus status from the catalog of TCR beta chain sequences, a statistical classification framework was built. A later analysis assigned V and J genes by comparing TCR nucleotide sequences with IMGT/GENE-DB human TR gene sequences. A later analysis assigned CDR3 sequences and most-parsimonious VDJ recombination scenarios with the TCRdist pipeline. In a later analysis, every TCR beta chain was defined by the combination of its CDR3 amino acid sequence and its V-gene family, and reads without a unique V-gene family were dropped. As a way to deal with suspected cross-contamination and a sequencing artifact, a later analysis dropped under 600 nucleotide sequences that were highly shared and had low generation probability. A later analysis calculated a clonal expansion index for each public chain from normalized within-repertoire ranks of inferred template counts. In a later analysis, generation probabilities were computed using a VDJ recombination model fitted to out-of-frame rearrangements, and the results were checked against IGoR. Hypergeometric tests were used in a later analysis to score TCR-TCR, TCR-HLA and TCR-CMV co-occurrence, with a repertoire-size bias correction applied to the TCR pairs. To estimate false discovery rates, a later analysis permuted the HLA or CMV assignments 20 times. In a later analysis, co-occurring TCRs were grouped using DBSCAN, with TCRdist sequence similarity added in when clustering inside HLA-allele-positive subsets. Repertoires with fewer than 30,000 or more than 120,000 public chains were left out of co-occurrence clustering, as were about 5 repertoires with anomalous nucleotide sharing. TCRdb stores this immuneACCESS table with in-frame sequences only. Part of the clones is absent; in the studies checked, under half of the shortfall reflects unresolved V genes, and no reason is known for the rest. The DNA gave D and trimming, while V, J and clone size come from that table. Across this sample there are over 100,000 clones, with over 65% seen only once. In total, the top ten clones hold roughly 3% of the sample.

The cohort consisted of approximately 670 healthy bone marrow donors. Cohort members were all nominally healthy when sampled, although unrecorded immune exposures were likely present. The donor was CMV seronegative and was included in the group of 352 seronegative cohort members. Each donor provided a peripheral blood sample, and peripheral blood mononuclear cells were used for TCR beta sequencing. Genomic DNA extraction from the blood cell samples was performed with the Qiagen DNeasy Blood Extraction Kit. The sequencing input was PBMCs. The origin of this receptor is a female donor in good health and CMV-seronegative.

The CDR3 protein: CSGRSGGLYNEQFF. The nucleotide sequence reads as follows: TGCAGCGGGCGGTCGGGGGGACTCTACAATGAGCAGTTCTTC. The rearranged segments are TRBV29-1 and TRBJ2-1; 7 junctional bases match TRBD2. The CDR3 runs 14 amino acids, cysteine and phenylalanine included. The read is trimmed to its CDR3 DNA, 42 bases read in frame from base 1. According to the germline V gene, CDR1 reads SQVTM and CDR2 reads ANQGSEA. At the junction V is shortened by 7 bases and J by 3 bases; bases outside the gene matches: 9.